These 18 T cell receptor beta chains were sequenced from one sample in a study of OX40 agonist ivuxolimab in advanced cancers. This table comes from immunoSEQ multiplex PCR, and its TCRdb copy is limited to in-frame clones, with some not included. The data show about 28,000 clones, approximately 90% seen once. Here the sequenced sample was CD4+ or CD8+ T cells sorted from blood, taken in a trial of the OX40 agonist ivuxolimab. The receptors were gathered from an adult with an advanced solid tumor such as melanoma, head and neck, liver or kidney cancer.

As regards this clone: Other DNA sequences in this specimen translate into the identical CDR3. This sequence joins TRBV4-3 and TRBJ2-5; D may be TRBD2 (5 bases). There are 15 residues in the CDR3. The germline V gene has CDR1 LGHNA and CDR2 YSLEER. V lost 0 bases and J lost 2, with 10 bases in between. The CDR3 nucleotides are TGCGCCAGCAGCCAAGATCTAGCAGTTCAAGAGACCCAGTACTTC. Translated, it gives CASSQDLAVQETQYF.

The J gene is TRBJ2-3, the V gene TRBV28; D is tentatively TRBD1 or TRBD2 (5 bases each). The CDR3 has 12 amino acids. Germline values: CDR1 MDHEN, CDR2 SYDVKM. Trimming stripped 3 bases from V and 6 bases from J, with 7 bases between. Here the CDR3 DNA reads TGTGCCAGCAGTTTCGGGGCCGATACGCAGTATTTT. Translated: CASSFGADTQYF. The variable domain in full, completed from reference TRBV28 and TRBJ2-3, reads DVKVTQSSRYLVKRTGEKVFLECVQDMDHENMFWYRQDPGLGLRLIYFSYDVKMKEKGDIPEGYSVSREKKERFSLILESASTNQTSMYLCASSFGADTQYFGPGTRLTVL.

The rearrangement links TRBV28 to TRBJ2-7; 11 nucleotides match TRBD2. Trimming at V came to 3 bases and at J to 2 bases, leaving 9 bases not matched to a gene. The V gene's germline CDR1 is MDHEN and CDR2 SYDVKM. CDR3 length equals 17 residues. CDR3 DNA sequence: TGTGCCAGCAGTTTGTCCCTGGGACTAGCGGAAGCCTACGAGCAGTACTTC. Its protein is CASSLSLGLAEAYEQYF.

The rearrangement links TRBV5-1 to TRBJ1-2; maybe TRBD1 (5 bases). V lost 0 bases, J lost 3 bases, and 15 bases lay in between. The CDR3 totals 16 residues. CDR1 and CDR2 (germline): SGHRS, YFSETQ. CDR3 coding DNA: TGCGCCAGCAGCTTGGCCCCAGGGCGGTGGGACTATGGCTACACCTTC. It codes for CASSLAPGRWDYGYTF.

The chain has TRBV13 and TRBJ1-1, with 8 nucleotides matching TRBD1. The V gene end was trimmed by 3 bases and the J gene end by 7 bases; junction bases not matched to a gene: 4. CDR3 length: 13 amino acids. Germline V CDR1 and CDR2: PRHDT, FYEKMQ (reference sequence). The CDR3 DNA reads TGTGCCAGCAGCTTGGGGGACAGGATTGAAGCTTTCTTT. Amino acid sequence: CASSLGDRIEAFF.

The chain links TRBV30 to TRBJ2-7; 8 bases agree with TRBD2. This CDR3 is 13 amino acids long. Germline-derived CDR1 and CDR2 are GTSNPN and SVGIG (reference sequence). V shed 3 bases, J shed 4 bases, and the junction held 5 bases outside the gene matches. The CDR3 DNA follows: TGTGCCTGGAGCCCAGCGGGAGCTTACGAGCAGTACTTC. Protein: CAWSPAGAYEQYF.

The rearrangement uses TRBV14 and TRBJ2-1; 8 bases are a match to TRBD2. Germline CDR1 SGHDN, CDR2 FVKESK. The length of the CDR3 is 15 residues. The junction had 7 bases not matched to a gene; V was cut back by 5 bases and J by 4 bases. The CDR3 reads CASSYTSGAYNEQFF. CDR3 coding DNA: TGTGCCAGCAGCTATACTAGCGGAGCATACAATGAGCAGTTCTTC.

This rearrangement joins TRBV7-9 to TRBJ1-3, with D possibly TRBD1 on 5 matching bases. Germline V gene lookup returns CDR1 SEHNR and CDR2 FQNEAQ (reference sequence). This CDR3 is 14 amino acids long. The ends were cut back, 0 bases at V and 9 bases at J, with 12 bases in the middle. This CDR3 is CASSLAREGRTIYF. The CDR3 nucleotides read TGTGCCAGCAGCTTAGCGCGTGAGGGGCGCACCATATATTTT.

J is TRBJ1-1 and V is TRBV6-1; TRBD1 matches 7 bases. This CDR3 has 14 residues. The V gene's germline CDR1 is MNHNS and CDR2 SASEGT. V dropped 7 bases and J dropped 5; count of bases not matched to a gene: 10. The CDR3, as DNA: TGTGCCAGCACCGTTACAGGGGAGGGTACTGAAGCTTTCTTT. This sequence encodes CASTVTGEGTEAFF.

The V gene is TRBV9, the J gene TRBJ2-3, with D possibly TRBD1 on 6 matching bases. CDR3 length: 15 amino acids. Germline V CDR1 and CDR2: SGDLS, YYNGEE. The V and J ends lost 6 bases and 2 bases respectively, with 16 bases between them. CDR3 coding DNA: TGTGCCAGCACCACCCGGGACACGTACACAGATACGCAGTATTTT. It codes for CASTTRDTYTDTQYF. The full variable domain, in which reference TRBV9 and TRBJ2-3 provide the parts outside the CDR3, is DSGVTQTPKHLITATGQRVTLRCSPRSGDLSVYWYQQSLDQGLQFLIQYYNGEERAKGNILERFSAQQFPDLHSELNLSSLELGDSALYFCASTTRDTYTDTQYFGPGTRLTVL.

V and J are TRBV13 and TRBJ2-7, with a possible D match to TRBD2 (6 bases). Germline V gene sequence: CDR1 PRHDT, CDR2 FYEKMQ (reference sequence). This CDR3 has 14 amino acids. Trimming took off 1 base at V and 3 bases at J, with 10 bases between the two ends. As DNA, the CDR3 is TGTGCCAGCAGCTTAGCGGGAGCGGACTACGAGCAGTACTTC. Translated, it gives CASSLAGADYEQYF.

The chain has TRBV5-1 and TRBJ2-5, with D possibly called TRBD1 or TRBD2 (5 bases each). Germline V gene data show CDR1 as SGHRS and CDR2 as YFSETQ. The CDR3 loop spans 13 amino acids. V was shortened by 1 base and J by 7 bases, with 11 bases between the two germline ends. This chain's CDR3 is CASSLTTRGTQYF. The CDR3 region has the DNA TGCGCCAGCAGCTTGACGACGAGGGGGACCCAGTACTTC.

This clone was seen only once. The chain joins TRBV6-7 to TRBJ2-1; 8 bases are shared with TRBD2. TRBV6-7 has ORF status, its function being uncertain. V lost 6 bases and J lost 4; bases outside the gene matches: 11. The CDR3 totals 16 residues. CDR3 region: CASSRYSLAVYNEQFF. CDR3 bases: TGTGCCAGCAGCCGTTACTCACTAGCGGTATACAATGAGCAGTTCTTC.

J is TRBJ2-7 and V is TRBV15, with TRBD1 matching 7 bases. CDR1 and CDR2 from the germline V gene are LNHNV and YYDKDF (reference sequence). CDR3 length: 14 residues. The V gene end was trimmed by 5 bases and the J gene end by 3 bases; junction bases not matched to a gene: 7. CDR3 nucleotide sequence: TGTGCCACCAGCCTCCAGGGGGTGAACTACGAGCAGTACTTC. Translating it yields CATSLQGVNYEQYF.

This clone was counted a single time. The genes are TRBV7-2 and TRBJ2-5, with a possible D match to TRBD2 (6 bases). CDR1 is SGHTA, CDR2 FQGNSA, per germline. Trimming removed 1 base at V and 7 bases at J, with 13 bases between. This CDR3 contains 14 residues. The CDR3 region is CASSLGASDVTQYF. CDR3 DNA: TGTGCCAGCAGCTTAGGTGCTAGCGATGTGACCCAGTACTTC. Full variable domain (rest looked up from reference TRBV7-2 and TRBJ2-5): GAGVSQSPSNKVTEKGKDVELRCDPISGHTALYWYRQSLGQGLEFLIYFQGNSAPDKSGLPSDRFSAERTGGSVSTLTIQRTQQEDSAVYLCASSLGASDVTQYFGPGTRLLVL.

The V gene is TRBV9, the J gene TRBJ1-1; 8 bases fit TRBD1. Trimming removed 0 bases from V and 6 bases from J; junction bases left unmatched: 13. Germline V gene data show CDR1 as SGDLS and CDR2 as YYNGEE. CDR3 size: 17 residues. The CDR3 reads CASSVVPGTGRKAEAFF. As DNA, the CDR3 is TGTGCCAGCAGCGTAGTCCCCGGGACAGGCCGAAAGGCTGAAGCTTTCTTT.

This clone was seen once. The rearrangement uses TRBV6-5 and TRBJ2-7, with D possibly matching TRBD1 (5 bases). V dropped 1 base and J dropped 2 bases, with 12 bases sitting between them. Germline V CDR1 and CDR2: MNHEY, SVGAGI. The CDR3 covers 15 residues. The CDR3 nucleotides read TGTGCCAGCAGTTACTTCCCAGGGCAGGCCTACGAGCAGTACTTC. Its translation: CASSYFPGQAYEQYF.

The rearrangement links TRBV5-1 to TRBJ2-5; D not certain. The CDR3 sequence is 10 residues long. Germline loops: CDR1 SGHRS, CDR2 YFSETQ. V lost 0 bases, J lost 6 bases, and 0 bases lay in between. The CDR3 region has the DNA TGCGCCAGCAGCTTGGAGACCCAGTACTTC. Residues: CASSLETQYF. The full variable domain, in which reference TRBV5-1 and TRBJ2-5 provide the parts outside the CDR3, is KAGVTQTPRYLIKTRGQQVTLSCSPISGHRSVSWYQQTPGQGLQFLFEYFSETQRNKGNFPGRFSGRQFSNSRSEMNVSTLELGDSALYLCASSLETQYFGPGTRLLVL.